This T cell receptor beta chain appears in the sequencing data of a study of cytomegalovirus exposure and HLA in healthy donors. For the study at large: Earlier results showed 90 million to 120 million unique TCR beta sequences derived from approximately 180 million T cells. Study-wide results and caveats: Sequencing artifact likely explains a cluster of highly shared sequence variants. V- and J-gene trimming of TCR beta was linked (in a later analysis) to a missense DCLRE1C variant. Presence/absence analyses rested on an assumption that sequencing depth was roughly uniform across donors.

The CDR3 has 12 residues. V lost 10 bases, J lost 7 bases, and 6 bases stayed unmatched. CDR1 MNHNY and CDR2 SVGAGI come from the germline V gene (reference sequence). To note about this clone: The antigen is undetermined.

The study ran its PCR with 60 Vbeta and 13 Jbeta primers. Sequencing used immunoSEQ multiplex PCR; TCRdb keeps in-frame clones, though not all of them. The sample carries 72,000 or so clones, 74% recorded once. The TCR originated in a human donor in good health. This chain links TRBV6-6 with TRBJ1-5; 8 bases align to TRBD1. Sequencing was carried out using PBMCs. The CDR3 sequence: CATNRGGQPQHF. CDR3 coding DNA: TGTGCCACCAACAGGGGGGGCCAGCCCCAGCATTTT.